The sequence of this T cell receptor (beta chain) was determined in a study of blood T cell repertoires in COVID-19. Study background: PBMCs, B-cell-depleted T cells, or T cells provided the cDNA or gDNA that made up the material.

Authors' analysis steps: Using reference gene primer amplification, nucleated cell counts were estimated. Assay: immunoSEQ multiplex PCR; the TCRdb copy retains only in-frame clones and omits some. For V, J and clone size, that table is used; D and trimming come from the DNA. The sample consists of 70,000 to 85,000 clones, approximately 78% of them appearing once. CDR3 size: 14 residues. Trimming pared 5 bases from V and 6 bases from J, leaving 17 bases between. The germline gives CDR1 SGHTA, CDR2 FQGNSA. The sequenced material came from peripheral blood. The TCR originated in an elderly woman with acute or convalescent COVID-19. The chain has TRBV7-2 and TRBJ2-7, with D hard to call. The DNA for the CDR3 is TGTGCCAGCAGCCTCGACATAAGTTCGGCCGAGCAGTACTTC. Amino acids: CASSLDISSAEQYF.